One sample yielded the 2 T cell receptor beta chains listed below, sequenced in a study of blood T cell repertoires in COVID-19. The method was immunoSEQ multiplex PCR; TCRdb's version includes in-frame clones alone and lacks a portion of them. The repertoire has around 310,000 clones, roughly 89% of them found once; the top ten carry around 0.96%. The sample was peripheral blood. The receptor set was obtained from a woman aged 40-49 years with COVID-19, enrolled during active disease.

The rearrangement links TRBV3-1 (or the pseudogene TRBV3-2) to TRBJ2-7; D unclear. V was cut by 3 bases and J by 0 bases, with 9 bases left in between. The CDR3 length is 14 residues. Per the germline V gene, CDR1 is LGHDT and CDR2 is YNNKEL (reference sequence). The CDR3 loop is CASSQGPSSYEQYF. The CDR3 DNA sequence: TGTGCCAGCAGCCAGGGCCCCAGCTCCTACGAGCAGTACTTC.

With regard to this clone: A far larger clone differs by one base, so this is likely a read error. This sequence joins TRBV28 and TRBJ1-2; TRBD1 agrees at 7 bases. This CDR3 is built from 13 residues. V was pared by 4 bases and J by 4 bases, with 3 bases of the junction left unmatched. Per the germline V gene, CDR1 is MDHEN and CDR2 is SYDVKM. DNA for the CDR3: TGTGCCAGCAGTTCCGGGACAGTCTATGGCTACACCTTC. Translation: CASSSGTVYGYTF.